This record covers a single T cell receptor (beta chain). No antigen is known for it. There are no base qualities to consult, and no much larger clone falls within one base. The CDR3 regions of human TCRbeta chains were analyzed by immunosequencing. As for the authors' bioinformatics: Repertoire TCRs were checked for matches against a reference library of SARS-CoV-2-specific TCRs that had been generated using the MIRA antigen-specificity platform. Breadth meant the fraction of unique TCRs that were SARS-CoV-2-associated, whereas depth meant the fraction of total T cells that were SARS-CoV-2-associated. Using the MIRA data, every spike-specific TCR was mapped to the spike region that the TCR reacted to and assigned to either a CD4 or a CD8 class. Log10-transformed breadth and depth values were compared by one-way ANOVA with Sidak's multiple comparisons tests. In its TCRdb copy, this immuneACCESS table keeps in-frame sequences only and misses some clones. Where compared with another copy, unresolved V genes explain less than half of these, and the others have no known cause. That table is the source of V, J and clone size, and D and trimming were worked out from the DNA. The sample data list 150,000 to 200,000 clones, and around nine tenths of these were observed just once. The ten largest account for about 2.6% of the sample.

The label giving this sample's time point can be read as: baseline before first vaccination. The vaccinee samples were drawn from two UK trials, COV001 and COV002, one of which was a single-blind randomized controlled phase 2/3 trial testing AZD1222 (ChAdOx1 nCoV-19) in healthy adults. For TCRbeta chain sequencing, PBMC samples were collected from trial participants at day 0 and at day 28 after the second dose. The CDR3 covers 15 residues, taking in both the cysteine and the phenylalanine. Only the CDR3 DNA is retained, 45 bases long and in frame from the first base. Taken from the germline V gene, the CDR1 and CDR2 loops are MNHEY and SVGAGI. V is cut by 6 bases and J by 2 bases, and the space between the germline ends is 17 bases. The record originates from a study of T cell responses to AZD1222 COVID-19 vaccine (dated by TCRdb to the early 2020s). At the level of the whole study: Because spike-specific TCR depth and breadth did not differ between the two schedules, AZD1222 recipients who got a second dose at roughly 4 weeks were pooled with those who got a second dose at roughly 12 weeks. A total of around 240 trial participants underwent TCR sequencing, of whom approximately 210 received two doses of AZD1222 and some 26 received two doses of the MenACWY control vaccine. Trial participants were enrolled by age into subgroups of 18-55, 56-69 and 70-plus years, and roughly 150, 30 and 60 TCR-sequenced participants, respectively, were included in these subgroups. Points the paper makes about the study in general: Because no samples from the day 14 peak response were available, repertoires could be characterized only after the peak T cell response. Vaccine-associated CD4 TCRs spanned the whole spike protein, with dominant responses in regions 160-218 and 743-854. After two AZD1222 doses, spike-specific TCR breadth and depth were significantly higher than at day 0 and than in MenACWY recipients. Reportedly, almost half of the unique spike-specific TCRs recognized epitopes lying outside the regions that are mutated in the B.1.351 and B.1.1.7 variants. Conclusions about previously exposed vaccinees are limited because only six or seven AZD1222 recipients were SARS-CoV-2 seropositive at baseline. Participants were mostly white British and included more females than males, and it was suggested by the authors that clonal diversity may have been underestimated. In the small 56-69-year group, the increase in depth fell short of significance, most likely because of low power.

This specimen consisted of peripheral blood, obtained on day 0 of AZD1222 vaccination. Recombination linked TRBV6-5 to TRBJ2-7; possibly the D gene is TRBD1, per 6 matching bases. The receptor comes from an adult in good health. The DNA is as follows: TGTGCCAGCAGCCGCTCCCCGAGGGGGACCTACGAGCAGTACTTC. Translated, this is CASSRSPRGTYEQYF.